Listed here are 32 T cell receptor beta chains from one sample, sequenced in a study of T cell repertoires in cytomegalovirus infection. TCRdb reprocessed the reads with MiXCR, giving one entry per CDR3 protein. The sample lists around 230,000 distinct CDR3 sequences, 6% to 8% occurring once. Sequencing was performed on PBMCs. Source of these receptors: a human donor in good health (CMV status not recorded). Some clones in this sample may be carry-over from other donors' samples.

This clonotype was observed many times. This chain connects TRBV29-1 to TRBJ2-7; either TRBD1 or TRBD2 may fit D (6 bases each). Trimming pared 4 bases from V and 7 bases from J, leaving 14 bases between. CDR3 length: 12 residues. Germline V CDR1 and CDR2: SQVTM, ANQGSEA. The CDR3 is CSVGGASGEQYF. The CDR3 coding sequence is TGCAGCGTTGGGGGGGCATCGGGGGAGCAGTACTTC.

The genes are TRBV7-8 and TRBJ1-5; 8 bases are a match to TRBD1. Germline V CDR1 and CDR2: SGHVS, FQNEAQ. Trimming took 8 bases from V and 4 from J; bases not matched to a gene: 10. There are 15 residues in the CDR3. CDR3 loop: CASQRQGKSNQPQHF. CDR3 bases: TGTGCCAGCCAACGACAGGGGAAGTCAAATCAGCCCCAGCATTTT. Filled out from reference TRBV7-8 and TRBJ1-5, the complete variable domain reads GAGVSQSPRYKVAKRGQDVALRCDPISGHVSLFWYQQALGQGPEFLTYFQNEAQLDKSGLPSDRFFAERPEGSVSTLKIQRTQQEDSAVYLCASQRQGKSNQPQHFGDGTRLSIL.

This chain joins TRBV27 and TRBJ2-1; TRBD2 agrees at 8 bases. Germline CDR1 and CDR2: MNHEY and SMNVEV (reference sequence). V trimming: 1 base; J trimming: 4 bases; junction bases outside the gene matches: 6. The CDR3 contains 16 residues. CDR3 bases: TGTGCCAGCAGTTTATATCGGGGGGGAATATACAATGAGCAGTTCTTC. Its translation: CASSLYRGGIYNEQFF.

This clonotype was observed at least ten times. This rearrangement joins TRBV5-4 to TRBJ2-2, with D perhaps given as TRBD1 or TRBD2 (5 bases each). V was shortened by 5 bases and J by 2 bases, with 10 bases between the two germline ends. This CDR3 spans 14 amino acids. CDR1 and CDR2 (germline): SGHNT, YYREEE (reference sequence). The CDR3 DNA is TGTGCCAGCAGGACTGGGGGAAACACCGGGGAGCTGTTTTTT. Amino acid sequence: CASRTGGNTGELFF. The whole variable domain, filled in from reference TRBV5-4 and TRBJ2-2, reads ETGVTQSPTHLIKTRGQQVTLRCSSQSGHNTVSWYQQALGQGPQFIFQYYREEENGRGNFPPRFSGLQFPNYSSELNVNALELDDSALYLCASRTGGNTGELFFGEGSRLTVL.

This clonotype was seen ten or more times. This sequence joins TRBV20-1 and TRBJ2-7; D is perhaps TRBD1 (6 bases). CDR1 is DFQATT, CDR2 SNEGSKA, per germline (reference sequence). The ends were cut back, 7 bases at V and 1 base at J, with 8 bases in the middle. The CDR3 spans 11 residues. The CDR3 DNA is TGCAGTGTTGGGACATCCTACGAGCAGTACTTC. It specifies CSVGTSYEQYF.

Ten or more counts support this clonotype. The chain links TRBV12-3 or TRBV12-4 to TRBJ1-1; maybe TRBD1 (5 bases). The CDR3 contains 14 residues. V was trimmed by 3 bases and J by 1 base, leaving 9 bases between them. The CDR3 is CASSFSGANTEAFF. CDR3 in DNA: TGTGCCAGCAGTTTCAGCGGGGCGAACACTGAAGCTTTCTTT.

This clonotype was recorded at least ten times. V usage is TRBV7-2 and J usage is TRBJ2-7; D possibly corresponds to TRBD2 (6 bases). V dropped 1 base and J dropped 3 bases, with 13 bases sitting between them. Germline CDR1 reads SGHTA; CDR2 reads FQGNSA. The CDR3 is made up of 15 amino acids. The CDR3 is CASSLVQEGLYEQYF. CDR3 DNA: TGTGCCAGCAGCTTAGTACAGGAGGGACTCTACGAGCAGTACTTC.

Many counts were recorded for this clonotype. CDR3 region: CASRAQGDGKNIQYF. The DNA for the CDR3 is TGTGCCAGCAGGGCCCAGGGGGATGGCAAAAACATTCAGTACTTC. The rearrangement uses TRBV28 and TRBJ2-4, with TRBD1 matching over 7 bases. V lost 6 bases and J lost 3; bases outside the gene matches: 8. Germline-derived CDR1 and CDR2 are MDHEN and SYDVKM. The CDR3 extends over 15 amino acids. Complete variable domain (other parts from reference TRBV28 and TRBJ2-4): DVKVTQSSRYLVKRTGEKVFLECVQDMDHENMFWYRQDPGLGLRLIYFSYDVKMKEKGDIPEGYSVSREKKERFSLILESASTNQTSMYLCASRAQGDGKNIQYFGAGTRLSVL.

This rearrangement joins TRBV20-1 to TRBJ2-5; either TRBD1 or TRBD2 may supply D (5 bases each). Trimming removed 6 bases at V and 5 bases at J, with 16 bases between. Germline assignment: CDR1 DFQATT and CDR2 SNEGSKA (reference sequence). The CDR3 is made up of 13 amino acids. The CDR3 region has the DNA TGCAGTGCCCGGGGTCAATGGGGGGAGACCCAGTACTTC. Translation gives CSARGQWGETQYF.

As regards this clonotype: Possible read error: a much larger clone is one base away. The chain joins TRBV20-1 to TRBJ1-4; D gene uncertain. Germline CDR1 and CDR2: DFQATT and SNEGSKA (reference sequence). This CDR3 region has 15 residues. The CDR3 coding sequence is TGCAGTGCTACCCCCGTGAGGCCAACTAATGAAAAACCGTTTTTT. Translation gives CSATPVRPTNEKPFF.

Within the sample, this clonotype is medium-sized. The rearrangement links TRBV7-2 to TRBJ2-2, with D tentatively TRBD1 (5 bases). V lost 8 bases to trimming and J lost 7 bases, with 17 bases between them. The germline V gene has CDR1 SGHTA and CDR2 FQGNSA. The CDR3 covers 14 residues. In DNA form, the CDR3 reads TGTGCCAGCTCGGGCAGGGCTATAATCGGGGAGCTGTTTTTT. As protein: CASSGRAIIGELFF.

The rearrangement links TRBV5-1 to TRBJ1-1, with unresolved D. Per the germline V gene, CDR1 is SGHRS and CDR2 is YFSETQ. CDR3 length: 15 residues. V lost 4 bases to trimming and J lost 4 bases, with 17 bases between them. CDR3 protein: CASSPREEVATEAFF. The CDR3 DNA reads as TGCGCCAGCAGCCCCAGAGAGGAAGTGGCCACTGAAGCTTTCTTT.

In its sample, this clonotype was seen many times. The V and J genes are TRBV7-2 and TRBJ2-3; no reliable D call. CDR1 and CDR2 (germline): SGHTA, FQGNSA. Trimming cost V 5 bases and J 0 bases, with 15 bases left between them. The CDR3 has 16 residues. The CDR3 sequence: CASSLYGSRSTDTQYF. The CDR3 nucleotides are TGTGCCAGCAGCCTGTACGGTTCAAGGAGCACAGATACGCAGTATTTT.

This clonotype has ten or more counts. The chain couples TRBV12-3 or TRBV12-4 to TRBJ2-2; 8 bases match TRBD1. This CDR3 is 18 amino acids long. Germline trimming cut 5 bases from V and 0 bases from J; bases unmatched to any gene: 11. The CDR3 DNA reads as TGTGCCAGCAGTCGGGGGACAGGTCCAGGGACGAACACCGGGGAGCTGTTTTTT. Translated, it gives CASSRGTGPGTNTGELFF.

This clonotype was picked up a small number of times. The V call is TRBV15, the J call TRBJ2-7; possibly TRBD1 for D (5 bases). The CDR3 contains 15 residues. Trimming stripped 3 bases from V and 2 bases from J, with 14 bases between. Germline CDR1 LNHNV, CDR2 YYDKDF (reference sequence). The CDR3 bases are TGTGCCACCAGCAGGCAGGGATCCCGCGCCTACGAGCAGTACTTC. Its protein is CATSRQGSRAYEQYF.

In this sample, this clonotype turned up many times. The rearrangement links TRBV4-1 to TRBJ1-1; possible D gene TRBD1, 5 bases. This CDR3 comprises 16 residues. Trimming cost V 4 bases and J 3 bases, with 18 bases left between them. Germline CDR1 MGHRA, CDR2 YSYEKL. CDR3 region: CASSRQESPGDTEAFF. The CDR3 nucleotides read TGCGCCAGCAGCCGCCAAGAATCTCCGGGGGACACTGAAGCTTTCTTT.

This clonotype came up many times. J is TRBJ1-5 and V is TRBV18; D not resolved. Trimming removed 0 bases from V and 1 base from J, with 4 bases in between. This CDR3 is built from 14 residues. Germline V lookup: CDR1 KGHSH, CDR2 LQKENI. CDR3 amino acids: CASSPPGSNQPQHF. The DNA of the CDR3 is TGTGCCAGCTCACCACCAGGGAGCAATCAGCCCCAGCATTTT.

This clonotype was picked up many times. This chain uses TRBV20-1 with TRBJ2-1, with D possibly being TRBD2 (6 bases). From germline, CDR1 is DFQATT and CDR2 SNEGSKA (reference sequence). V was cut by 7 bases and J by 9 bases, with 19 bases left in between. The CDR3 sequence is 13 residues long. CDR3: CSGTVHQGGEQFF. The CDR3 region has the DNA TGCAGTGGGACGGTTCATCAGGGAGGTGAGCAGTTCTTC.

V usage is TRBV28 and J usage is TRBJ1-5, with D uncertain. Germline-derived CDR1 and CDR2 are MDHEN and SYDVKM. V lost 6 bases and J lost 0, with 6 bases in between. CDR3 length: 13 residues. This CDR3 is CASRWDSNQPQHF. DNA of the CDR3: TGTGCCAGCAGATGGGATAGCAATCAGCCCCAGCATTTT.

The sample holds many counts of this clonotype. The chain couples TRBV6-5 to TRBJ2-1, with D perhaps matching TRBD2 (6 bases). The germline V gene has CDR1 MNHEY and CDR2 SVGAGI. The CDR3 is 13 amino acids. V gave up 6 bases and J gave up 9 bases, with 15 bases separating them. The DNA for the CDR3 is TGTGCCAGCAGAAGGGACTTAGGCGGTGAGCAGTTCTTC. This translates into CASRRDLGGEQFF.

This clonotype was found many times. The J gene is TRBJ1-4, the V gene TRBV28, with TRBD1 matching over 8 bases. Germline V gene data show CDR1 as MDHEN and CDR2 as SYDVKM. This CDR3 spans 14 amino acids. The V and J ends lost 7 bases and 5 bases, in that order; junction bases with no gene match: 6. DNA of the CDR3: TGTGCCAGCACCTCAGGGGGCGGAAATGAAAAACTGTTTTTT. It codes for CASTSGGGNEKLFF.

The table lists this clonotype with many counts. The chain uses TRBV10-2 and TRBJ1-5, with D possibly being TRBD1 (6 bases). The germline V gene has CDR1 WSHSY and CDR2 SAAADI. Trimming pared 7 bases from V and 8 bases from J, leaving 15 bases between. CDR3 length: 13 residues. The chain's CDR3 is CASTRGSGEPQHF. CDR3 nucleotide sequence: TGCGCCAGCACCAGGGGCTCGGGGGAGCCCCAGCATTTT.

V gene TRBV6-2 or TRBV6-3 combines with J gene TRBJ2-1; weak D call: TRBD1 (5 bases). CDR3 length: 13 amino acids. The V end was cut by 10 bases, the J end by 3 bases, with 13 bases between. The V gene's germline CDR1 is MNHEY and CDR2 SVGEGT. CDR3 protein: CATDSRGYNEQFF. CDR3 coding DNA: TGTGCCACCGACTCTAGGGGCTACAATGAGCAGTTCTTC.

This clonotype was observed at least ten times. The chain uses TRBV6-2 or TRBV6-3 and TRBJ2-1, with 8 positions matching TRBD2. Per germline, CDR1 MNHEY and CDR2 SVGEGT. The CDR3 contains 12 residues. V shed 1 base and J 15 bases; nucleotides not matched to a gene: 5. CDR3 in DNA: TGTGCCAGCAGTTACTTTCCGGGACTAGTGTTCTTC. Residues: CASSYFPGLVFF.

This clonotype was seen repeatedly, ten times or more. The V gene is TRBV20-1, the J gene TRBJ1-5; D is possibly TRBD1 (6 bases). V was clipped by 5 bases and J by 2 bases, with 7 bases between them. Germline V gene sequence: CDR1 DFQATT, CDR2 SNEGSKA (reference sequence). The CDR3 length is 12 residues. CDR3 sequence reads: CSAWTGNQPQHF. The CDR3, as DNA: TGCAGTGCTTGGACAGGCAATCAGCCCCAGCATTTT.

The gene calls are TRBV20-1 and TRBJ1-1; D not certain. The CDR3 is made up of 11 amino acids. V was pared by 5 bases and J by 10 bases, with 14 bases between. CDR1 DFQATT and CDR2 SNEGSKA come from the germline V gene (reference sequence). CDR3 bases: TGCAGTGCTGTTGGATCCCTGACAGCTTTCTTT. This translates into CSAVGSLTAFF.

This clonotype appeared many times. The chain joins TRBV20-1 to TRBJ1-5; D remains ambiguous. V lost 0 bases to trimming and J lost 1 base, with 13 bases between them. The germline V gene encodes CDR1 DFQATT and CDR2 SNEGSKA (reference sequence). CDR3 length equals 16 residues. DNA for the CDR3: TGCAGTGCTAGAGATCCAATGACGGGCAGCAATCAGCCCCAGCATTTT. Protein product: CSARDPMTGSNQPQHF.

This clonotype was counted many times. V gene TRBV6-5 combines with J gene TRBJ2-7, with D uncertain. The CDR3 is 14 amino acids. Trimming pared 4 bases from V and 2 bases from J, leaving 12 bases between. Germline V gives CDR1 MNHEY, CDR2 SVGAGI. CDR3 sequence: CASSFLTGTYEQYF. DNA for the CDR3: TGTGCCAGCAGTTTCCTGACGGGTACCTACGAGCAGTACTTC.

The V call is TRBV19, the J call TRBJ1-6; TRBD1 matches 9 bases. The CDR3 sequence is 15 residues long. Germline CDR1 LNHDA, CDR2 SQIVND (reference sequence). The ends lost 6 bases at V and 12 bases at J; junction bases unmatched: 12. Here the CDR3 DNA reads TGTGCCAGTAGCCTGGACAGGGGATCGGTCCGACCCCTCCACTTT. It specifies CASSLDRGSVRPLHF. Using reference TRBV19 and TRBJ1-6 for the parts outside the CDR3, the full variable domain is DGGITQSPKYLFRKEGQNVTLSCEQNLNHDAMYWYRQDPGQGLRLIYYSQIVNDFQKGDIAEGYSVSREKKESFPLTVTSAQKNPTAFYLCASSLDRGSVRPLHFGNGTRLTVT.

The sample holds a few counts of this clonotype. CDR3 loop: CASSQGSGRRTLHF. The CDR3 bases are TGCGCCAGCAGCCAAGGAAGTGGGCGGCGGACCCTCCACTTT. V and J are TRBV4-3 and TRBJ1-6; the D is unclear. This CDR3 has 14 amino acids. The V end was cut by 1 base, the J end by 14 bases, with 15 bases between. In germline, CDR1 is LGHNA, CDR2 YSLEER.

This clonotype was detected ten times or more. The J gene is TRBJ2-5, the V gene TRBV5-5; no clear D gene. From germline, CDR1 is SGHKS and CDR2 YYEKEE (reference sequence). The CDR3 extends over 13 amino acids. V lost 6 bases to trimming and J lost 5 bases, with 14 bases between them. CDR3 amino acids: CASTLATRETQYF. CDR3 coding DNA: TGTGCCAGCACCCTTGCGACTCGGGAGACCCAGTACTTC.

This clonotype was seen many times. The J gene is TRBJ1-5, the V gene TRBV7-2; D gene unclear. CDR3 length: 15 residues. Germline V gene data show CDR1 as SGHTA and CDR2 as FQGNSA. Trimming shortened V by 2 bases and J by 0 bases, and 8 bases separated the two germline ends. CDR3 in amino acids: CASSLWGDSNQPQHF. The CDR3 DNA is TGTGCCAGCAGCTTATGGGGAGATAGCAATCAGCCCCAGCATTTT.